This T cell receptor (beta chain) was identified in a study of blood T cell repertoires in COVID-19. Across the whole study: The analysed material was cDNA or gDNA that came from T cells, B-cell-depleted T cells, or PBMCs.

Per the original methods: Amplification of reference gene primers provided the estimated nucleated cell counts. Sequencing was performed with immunoSEQ multiplex PCR; in TCRdb, only in-frame clones are kept and a portion is missing. The V and J calls and clone size were taken over from that table, and D and trimming were inferred from the DNA. Among tens of thousands of clones listed, roughly 91% were seen once. J lost 8 bases, V lost 6 bases, and 13 bases had no gene match. The germline V gene has CDR1 MRHNA and CDR2 SNTAGT. The CDR3 runs to 15 residues. This sequence originates from a man aged 45 to 65 with COVID-19, enrolled during active disease. This chain connects TRBV6-4 to TRBJ1-2; 9 bases line up with TRBD1. Sequenced material: peripheral blood. The CDR3 here is CASSEQGAGFGGYTF. The CDR3 DNA reads TGTGCCAGCAGCGAACAGGGGGCAGGATTTGGCGGCTACACCTTC.